This T cell receptor beta chain was obtained from a study of shared clonotypes between healthy human individuals (dated by TCRdb to about 2020). Concerning the study at large: A few men and two women, aged 18 to 49 years, made up the cohort. For each donor, CD4 naive and CD4 memory were each run on three plates, CD8 naive on two plates, and CD8 memory on one plate. To estimate repertoire size and how much clonotype sharing occurs between individuals, the study deeply sequenced the blood TCR repertoires of roughly 5 healthy adults. Different laboratories and diverse techniques were used to prepare libraries and sequence TCR repertoires, to increase sequencing depth and limit assay-specific biases. Per donor, leukapheresis produced somewhere between about 0.94 and 10 billion PBMCs. Beyond this particular receptor, the publication reports: Incomplete sequencing was indicated by rarefaction of sorted-subset datasets, despite the large sequencing depth. Larger estimated clonotype richness was generally found for naive subsets than for memory subsets. The genetic and exposure-history diversity represented was limited by the small number of donors. Pairwise subsampling indicated that sequencing depth was expected to affect the degree of clonotype sharing among donors. Sampling was restricted to blood, and TCR repertoires in tissues likely differ from the TCR repertoires found in blood. Approximately 4.8% of naive CD4, 3.5% of naive CD8, 2.3% of memory CD4, and less than 0.45% of memory CD8 clonotypes were shared across a handful of donors. Higher generation probabilities were observed for clonotypes shared by all four sorted-subset donors than for non-shared clonotypes.

This clone has just one count. The target of this receptor is not known. Base quality data are lacking; no much larger clone is found one base away. The donors were healthy, HIV-negative adults who had no recently reported acute infections or vaccinations. All donors were Caucasian adults living in Nashville, Tennessee, USA. CD4+ T cells were enriched through magnetic negative selection, after which naive cells were positively selected on CD45RA and the remaining negative fraction served as the memory subset. Blood was collected by leukapheresis, and PBMCs were isolated by Ficoll-Histopaque density gradient centrifugation and then cryopreserved in liquid nitrogen vapor phase. Purity and quantity of every magnetically sorted T cell population were checked by analytical flow cytometry. Each sorted fraction had its genomic DNA isolated and then quantified by UV absorbance on a Nanodrop 2000c. Using the deep immunoSEQ assay, multiplex PCR amplified TCR CDR3 regions from genomic DNA. Extracted genomic DNA from each cell subset was spread evenly across all wells of several immunoSEQ 96-well plates, with each plate serving as a replicate. Each replicate PCR for sorted subsets received 150 to 250 ng genomic DNA, equal to about 29,000 T cell genomes. Purified libraries were measured with a Qubit 3.0 fluorometer, size-checked on a Bioanalyzer 2100, and measured again with the KAPA Library Quantification kit. A separate single-read 150-cycle Illumina NextSeq 550 flow cell was used to sequence each immunoSEQ 96-well plate. The original pipeline was this. Because only junctional sequences without quality scores were contained in the immunoSEQ output, filtering matching that applied to full-length reads could not be performed. To assign V/J genes and CDR3, sequences were annotated against IMGT germline references using PyIR, a Python wrapper for IgBLAST v1.9. Reads were removed for weak V/J assignments (E-value above 1e-6), missing CDR3, stop codons, out-of-frame junctions, or ambiguous translated residues. V3J clonotypes were defined as sequences sharing an identical inferred V gene, J gene, and CDR3 amino acid sequence. Percentage overlap between repertoires was computed as shared unique clonotypes divided by the size of the smaller repertoire. Repertoire richness was assessed with RTK rarefaction, the Chao1 estimator, and Recon v2.1 estimates of unobserved clonotypes. For all TCRbeta clonotypes obtained by the gDNA method from a handful of donors, generation probabilities were computed with OLGA. The immuneACCESS repertoire file appears here via TCRdb, limited to in-frame rearrangements. These files lack a portion of the clones; in checked studies, under half of the deficit traces to unresolved V genes, and the cause of the others is not known. That table furnishes V, J and clone size, whereas the DNA furnished D and trimming. This sample is represented by around 2.3 million clones; 90% to 96% of them were singletons. The ten largest clones add up to 0.1% to 0.15% of the sample.

The germline V gene encodes CDR1 SGHNT and CDR2 YENEEA. V is cut by 2 bases and J by 0 bases, and the space between the germline ends is 11 bases. Spanning cysteine to phenylalanine, the CDR3 consists of 16 amino acids. Kept here is only the CDR3 DNA, which spans 48 bases and is read in frame from base 1. The chain links TRBV11-3 with TRBJ2-1; no D gene call is confident. The TCR comes from a man in his late teens or twenties in good health. Sequenced: naive CD4+ T cells sorted from blood. This specimen's cell subset or site label, interpreted: CD45RA+ positively selected. The CDR3 region has the sequence CASSLSASSSYNEQFF. The DNA sequence is given as TGTGCCAGCAGCTTATCCGCCTCAAGCTCCTACAATGAGCAGTTCTTC.